The 17 T cell receptor beta chains in this list originate from one sample, sequenced in a study of blood T cell repertoires in COVID-19. The table came from immunoSEQ multiplex PCR; TCRdb's copy has only in-frame clones and leaves some out. This table has around 400,000 clones, about 88% appearing once. Specimen: PBMCs or T cells enriched from blood (not recorded which). These receptors were taken from a woman aged 18-29 years who had been exposed to COVID-19.

This clone came up once. This chain links TRBV6-1 with TRBJ2-1; 8 nucleotides match TRBD2. The CDR3 is 16 residues long. Trimming took 4 bases from V and 10 from J; bases not matched to a gene: 15. Germline V gene data show CDR1 as MNHNS and CDR2 as SASEGT. CDR3 DNA: TGTGCCAGCAGTGGGTGGGGGAGCGGGAGTTTTAGGGAGCAGTTCTTC. Translating it yields CASSGWGSGSFREQFF.

The J gene is TRBJ2-3, the V gene TRBV29-1; TRBD2 might be the D (5 bases). The length of the CDR3 is 13 residues. Germline CDR1 SQVTM, CDR2 ANQGSEA. The V and J ends lost 6 bases and 5 bases respectively, with 15 bases between them. Here the CDR3 reads CSVEGGWGDTQYF. The DNA for the CDR3 is TGCAGCGTAGAGGGTGGATGGGGAGATACGCAGTATTTT.

The CDR3 region has the DNA TGCAGCGTTGAAGATCTAGGTATAGGTTTCTTT. Translation gives CSVEDLGIGFF. The chain carries TRBV29-1 and TRBJ1-1; D unresolved. The germline V gene has CDR1 SQVTM and CDR2 ANQGSEA. The CDR3 spans 11 residues. With 0 bases removed from V and 13 bases from J, the gap between germline ends came to 12 bases.

The CDR3 sequence: CASSKGLALVGYEQYF. The CDR3 nucleotides are TGTGCCAGCAGTAAAGGATTAGCCCTTGTGGGCTACGAGCAGTACTTC. V is TRBV28 and J is TRBJ2-7; D not resolved. This CDR3 spans 16 amino acids. Germline CDR1 reads MDHEN; CDR2 reads SYDVKM. The ends were cut back, 5 bases at V and 3 bases at J, with 20 bases in the middle. The whole variable domain, remainder taken from reference TRBV28 and TRBJ2-7, is DVKVTQSSRYLVKRTGEKVFLECVQDMDHENMFWYRQDPGLGLRLIYFSYDVKMKEKGDIPEGYSVSREKKERFSLILESASTNQTSMYLCASSKGLALVGYEQYFGPGTRLTVT.

The J gene is TRBJ2-6, the V gene TRBV3-1 (or the pseudogene TRBV3-2); TRBD1 matches at 7 bases. Germline V gene data show CDR1 as LGHDT and CDR2 as YNNKEL (reference sequence). The CDR3 spans 20 residues. V shed 3 bases, J shed 1 base, and the junction held 15 bases outside the gene matches. In DNA, the CDR3 is TGTGCCAGCAGCCAGAGGGGTTGGGACAGCCTGAATTCTGGGGCCAACGTCCTGACTTTC. Residues: CASSQRGWDSLNSGANVLTF.

The chain recombines TRBV6-5 with TRBJ2-1, with TRBD1 as a possible D gene (6 bases). Germline CDR1 and CDR2: MNHEY and SVGAGI. V gave up 2 bases and J gave up 0 bases, with 11 bases separating them. This CDR3 spans 16 amino acids. The CDR3 DNA is TGTGCCAGCAGTTACCCAGGGGCTGGCTCCTACAATGAGCAGTTCTTC. Protein sequence: CASSYPGAGSYNEQFF.

The rearrangement joins TRBV5-1 to TRBJ2-7; 9 bases agree with TRBD1. The germline gives CDR1 SGHRS, CDR2 YFSETQ. This CDR3 region has 15 residues. V was clipped by 5 bases and J by 3 bases; unmatched bases: 9. The CDR3 here is CASSTGTGLIYEQYF. The CDR3 coding sequence is TGCGCCAGCAGTACCGGGACAGGGCTTATCTACGAGCAGTACTTC.

The rearrangement links TRBV5-1 to TRBJ2-1; 9 bases are a match to TRBD1. Germline V CDR1 and CDR2: SGHRS, YFSETQ. The CDR3 runs 15 residues. The V segment lost 3 bases and the J segment 4 bases; nucleotides outside the gene matches: 5. CDR3 region: CASSWGQGPYNEQFF. CDR3 nucleotides: TGCGCCAGCAGCTGGGGACAGGGACCATACAATGAGCAGTTCTTC.

The chain carries TRBV7-9 and TRBJ2-1, with D perhaps matching TRBD2 (6 bases). The CDR3 spans 17 residues. Germline V CDR1 and CDR2: SEHNR, FQNEAQ (reference sequence). V was shortened by 1 base and J by 4 bases, with 17 bases between the two germline ends. In DNA form, the CDR3 reads TGTGCCAGCAGCTTAGTAGGGGCGGGACTTAGATACAATGAGCAGTTCTTC. This gives the protein CASSLVGAGLRYNEQFF.

The V gene is TRBV3-1 (or the pseudogene TRBV3-2), the J gene TRBJ2-7; the match to TRBD1 covers 9 bases. CDR3 length equals 15 residues. Germline CDR1 and CDR2: LGHDT and YNNKEL (reference sequence). J lost 4 bases, V lost 4 bases, and 8 bases had no gene match. The CDR3: CASSRKGQGGYEQYF. CDR3 nucleotide sequence: TGTGCCAGCAGCCGGAAGGGACAGGGAGGGTACGAGCAGTACTTC.

This clone has just a few counts. Within the sample, other DNA sequences also encode this same CDR3. The chain has TRBV28 and TRBJ1-5, with a tentative D call TRBD1 (6 bases). The CDR3 runs 15 residues. V was clipped by 2 bases and J by 3 bases, with 11 bases between them. CDR1 and CDR2 (germline): MDHEN, SYDVKM. CDR3 DNA: TGTGCCAGCAGTTTAGCAGGGGCCTACAATCAGCCCCAGCATTTT. Encoded protein: CASSLAGAYNQPQHF.

In this sample, this clone turned up once. The chain joins TRBV3-1 (or the pseudogene TRBV3-2) to TRBJ2-2; weak D call: TRBD1 (6 bases). Per germline, CDR1 LGHDT and CDR2 YNNKEL (reference sequence). The CDR3 runs 15 residues. The germline V and J ends were trimmed by 3 bases and 7 bases, with 15 bases remaining between them. The CDR3 DNA reads TGTGCCAGCAGCCAGGGACAAATGATGGGCGGGGAGCTGTTTTTT. Residues: CASSQGQMMGGELFF.

The chain carries TRBV14 and TRBJ1-5; D not certain. There are 13 residues in the CDR3. Germline CDR1 and CDR2: SGHDN and FVKESK. Trimming shortened V by 4 bases and J by 3 bases, and 7 bases separated the two germline ends. This CDR3 reads CASSRSVNQPQHF. The CDR3 region has the DNA TGTGCCAGCAGCCGCAGCGTCAATCAGCCCCAGCATTTT.

This clone was found many times. V gene TRBV2 combines with J gene TRBJ1-1, with D tentatively TRBD1 (5 bases). The CDR3 contains 13 residues. Germline values: CDR1 SNHLY, CDR2 FYNNEI. V gave up 8 bases and J gave up 4 bases, with 14 bases separating them. The CDR3 sequence: CASLERGGTEAFF. The DNA of the CDR3 is TGTGCCAGCTTGGAACGCGGGGGCACTGAAGCTTTCTTT.

This clone was detected only once. The chain couples TRBV7-8 to TRBJ2-1; 7 bases align to TRBD2. The CDR3 spans 15 residues. The ends lost 3 bases at V and 0 bases at J; junction bases unmatched: 2. Germline CDR1 reads SGHVS; CDR2 reads FQNEAQ. The chain's CDR3 is CASSFSGRSYNEQFF. DNA for the CDR3: TGTGCCAGCAGCTTTAGCGGGCGCTCCTACAATGAGCAGTTCTTC.

The rearrangement joins TRBV2 to TRBJ2-3, with D possibly matching TRBD2 (5 bases). This CDR3 is 15 amino acids long. Looked up from germline, CDR1 is SNHLY and CDR2 is FYNNEI. Trimming removed 5 bases from V and 3 bases from J, with 15 bases in between. The CDR3 loop is CASSRMSGGTDTQYF. The CDR3, as DNA: TGTGCCAGCAGTCGAATGAGTGGAGGAACAGATACGCAGTATTTT.

This rearrangement joins TRBV5-8 to TRBJ1-3; 7 positions match TRBD1. The germline gives CDR1 SGHTS, CDR2 YDEGEE. Trimming cost V 4 bases and J 4 bases; bases outside gene matches: 5. This CDR3 region has 14 residues. The CDR3 protein is CASSPRGVGNTIYF. The CDR3 DNA is TGTGCCAGCAGCCCCAGGGGGGTCGGAAACACCATATATTTT. Full variable domain (missing parts from reference TRBV5-8 and TRBJ1-3): EAGVTQSPTHLIKTRGQQATLRCSPISGHTSVYWYQQALGLGLQFLLWYDEGEERNRGNFPPRFSGRQFPNYSSELNVNALELEDSALYLCASSPRGVGNTIYFGEGSWLTVV.